A single sample is the source of the 22 T cell receptor beta chains below, sequenced in a study of cytomegalovirus exposure and HLA in healthy donors. The PCR used 60 Vbeta and 13 Jbeta primers. Generated by immunoSEQ multiplex PCR, the TCRdb table keeps only in-frame clones and is missing some. The repertoire includes 120,000 or so clones, 80% of them detected once, and 2.1% sits in the top ten. The specimen sequenced was PBMCs. The receptors were sampled from a man younger than 45 in good health and CMV-seronegative.

The chain uses TRBV2 and TRBJ1-4, with D possibly TRBD1 on 6 matching bases. Trimming removed 6 bases from V and 1 base from J, with 12 bases in between. Germline loops: CDR1 SNHLY, CDR2 FYNNEI. CDR3 length: 15 residues. CDR3 sequence (DNA): TGTGCCAGCAGACCCGGACAGCTAACTAATGAAAAACTGTTTTTT. It yields the protein CASRPGQLTNEKLFF.

The chain is built from TRBV7-2 and TRBJ2-7; TRBD2 aligns across 10 bases. J lost 2 bases, V lost 1 base, and 8 bases had no gene match. Germline V gene sequence: CDR1 SGHTA, CDR2 FQGNSA. This CDR3 region has 17 residues. The CDR3 loop is CASSLGSGGAKPYEQYF. The CDR3 coding sequence is TGTGCCAGCAGCTTAGGGAGCGGGGGGGCCAAACCCTACGAGCAGTACTTC.

V is TRBV6-1 and J is TRBJ2-6; D unresolved. CDR3 length equals 17 residues. V lost 4 bases, J lost 0 bases, and 13 bases lay in between. Germline V gene sequence: CDR1 MNHNS, CDR2 SASEGT. In nucleotides, the CDR3 is TGTGCCAGCAGTGGACTCCACCACAACTCTGGGGCCAACGTCCTGACTTTC. Its protein product is CASSGLHHNSGANVLTF.

The chain employs TRBV7-2 and TRBJ2-1, with 8 bases lining up with TRBD2. J was trimmed by 10 bases and V by 4 bases; bases with no gene match: 12. Germline V gene lookup returns CDR1 SGHTA and CDR2 FQGNSA. The CDR3 contains 15 residues. CDR3 residues: CASSSQRTSLGEQFF. For the CDR3, the DNA is TGTGCCAGCAGCTCCCAACGGACTAGCCTTGGAGAGCAGTTCTTC.

The V call is TRBV19, the J call TRBJ1-2; D ambiguous. V lost 8 bases and J lost 0, with 13 bases in between. The CDR3 loop spans 14 amino acids. Germline-derived CDR1 and CDR2 are LNHDA and SQIVND (reference sequence). The chain's CDR3 is CASAPLGSNYGYTF. For the CDR3, the DNA is TGTGCCAGTGCCCCCCTAGGATCTAACTATGGCTACACCTTC.

CDR3 sequence: CASSLRAGDNSPLHF. The CDR3 DNA sequence: TGTGCCAGCAGTTTAAGGGCAGGGGATAATTCACCCCTCCACTTT. The chain uses TRBV28 and TRBJ1-6; D may be TRBD1 (6 bases). Trimming stripped 2 bases from V and 5 bases from J, with 10 bases between. Germline V gene lookup returns CDR1 MDHEN and CDR2 SYDVKM. The CDR3 runs 15 residues.

This chain joins TRBV7-2 and TRBJ2-7; 7 bases fit TRBD2. J lost 2 bases, V lost 1 base, and 8 bases had no gene match. Germline CDR1 and CDR2: SGHTA and FQGNSA. The CDR3 spans 16 residues. For the CDR3, the DNA is TGTGCCAGCAGCTTAGAGGGAGGGGCAGGAGCCTACGAGCAGTACTTC. It is translated as CASSLEGGAGAYEQYF.

The chain is built from TRBV7-2 and TRBJ2-3, with 7 bases that match TRBD1. Germline CDR1 is SGHTA and CDR2 is FQGNSA. This CDR3 has 16 amino acids. Trimming at V came to 5 bases and at J to 4 bases, leaving 12 bases not matched to a gene. The CDR3 bases are TGTGCCAGCAGCCACTGGACAGGAGATACAGCAGATACGCAGTATTTT. Translated: CASSHWTGDTADTQYF.

This chain connects TRBV27 to TRBJ2-1; D gene unclear. Germline V gene lookup returns CDR1 MNHEY and CDR2 SMNVEV (reference sequence). The CDR3 extends over 11 amino acids. V lost 4 bases and J 9 bases, leaving 7 bases between the germline ends. This CDR3 reads CASSSPGEQFF. The CDR3 DNA reads as TGTGCCAGCAGTTCCCCCGGTGAGCAGTTCTTC.

This clone was seen more than once but under ten times. V and J are TRBV4-1 and TRBJ1-1, with 9 bases fitting TRBD1. This CDR3 region has 15 residues. V lost 5 bases and J lost 4; bases outside the gene matches: 8. Per germline, CDR1 MGHRA and CDR2 YSYEKL. CDR3 region: CASSFTGTGRTEAFF. The CDR3 region has the DNA TGCGCCAGCAGCTTTACCGGGACAGGGCGCACTGAAGCTTTCTTT.

The chain uses TRBV6-5 and TRBJ2-1; 8 bases are a match to TRBD1. CDR1 is MNHEY and CDR2 is SVGAGI in the germline V gene. The junction had 10 bases not matched to a gene; V was cut back by 8 bases and J by 7 bases. The CDR3 covers 14 residues. The CDR3 region has the DNA TGTGCCAGCTCGCCCAGGGGGCCGGGGAATGAGCAGTTCTTC. Amino acid sequence: CASSPRGPGNEQFF.

CDR3 residues: CASSRSGGATGELFF. The CDR3 nucleotides read TGCGCCAGCAGCAGAAGCGGGGGGGCTACCGGGGAGCTGTTTTTT. The V call is TRBV5-1, the J call TRBJ2-2, with 10 bases fitting TRBD2. Losses at the gene ends were 4 bases for V and 5 bases for J; bases not matched to a gene: 5. This CDR3 spans 15 amino acids. Per germline, CDR1 SGHRS and CDR2 YFSETQ.

V gene TRBV28 combines with J gene TRBJ1-2; D uncertain. Germline assignment: CDR1 MDHEN and CDR2 SYDVKM. The ends were cut back, 1 base at V and 2 bases at J, with 14 bases in the middle. The CDR3 runs to 16 residues. CDR3 sequence reads: CASSLFVEPLNYGYTF. CDR3 in DNA: TGTGCCAGCAGTTTATTTGTGGAGCCTCTCAACTATGGCTACACCTTC.

V usage is TRBV6-5 and J usage is TRBJ1-5; D ambiguous. Trimming shortened V by 0 bases and J by 6 bases, and 6 bases separated the two germline ends. CDR3 length: 13 residues. Germline loops: CDR1 MNHEY, CDR2 SVGAGI. This CDR3 reads CASSYSMRQPQHF. The DNA for the CDR3 is TGTGCCAGCAGTTACTCGATGCGTCAGCCCCAGCATTTT.

V is TRBV5-1 and J is TRBJ2-1, with D possibly matching TRBD1 (6 bases). Germline CDR1 reads SGHRS; CDR2 reads YFSETQ. V was shortened by 2 bases and J by 6 bases, with 21 bases between the two germline ends. The CDR3 spans 17 residues. Here the CDR3 reads CASSFRQVFSGSNEQFF. CDR3 nucleotide sequence: TGCGCCAGCAGCTTCAGACAGGTCTTCTCGGGTAGCAATGAGCAGTTCTTC.

The V and J genes are TRBV5-1 and TRBJ2-2; a weak D match, TRBD2 (5 bases). The CDR3 spans 15 residues. V shed 0 bases and J shed 8 bases, with 14 bases lying between them. Germline values: CDR1 SGHRS, CDR2 YFSETQ. The CDR3 DNA is TGCGCCAGCAGCTTGGAGAATAGCTGGGAGGGGGAGCTGTTTTTT. It is translated as CASSLENSWEGELFF.

Notes on this clone: Additional DNA sequences in this sample encode the identical CDR3. The chain uses TRBV7-6 and TRBJ1-5; D call uncertain. The V end was cut by 1 base, the J end by 2 bases, with 3 bases between. Germline CDR1 reads SGHVS; CDR2 reads FNYEAQ. The CDR3 totals 13 residues. The CDR3 loop is CASSLVGNQPQHF. CDR3 bases: TGTGCCAGCAGCTTAGTCGGCAATCAGCCCCAGCATTTT.

The gene calls are TRBV7-2 and TRBJ2-3; D may be TRBD2 (6 bases). Germline loops: CDR1 SGHTA, CDR2 FQGNSA. This CDR3 contains 13 residues. Trimming cost V 3 bases and J 6 bases, with 10 bases left between them. This CDR3 reads CASSFRGLDTQYF. The CDR3 DNA is TGTGCCAGCAGCTTTAGGGGACTCGATACGCAGTATTTT.

The rearrangement joins TRBV11-3 to TRBJ2-2; no firm D call. The V gene lost 0 bases and the J gene lost 4 bases, with 12 bases spanning the gap. Germline loops: CDR1 SGHNT, CDR2 YENEEA. The CDR3 totals 16 residues. DNA for the CDR3: TGTGCCAGCAGCTTAGATCCAGGCACGTCCACCGGGGAGCTGTTTTTT. It specifies CASSLDPGTSTGELFF.

The chain recombines TRBV2 with TRBJ1-1, with unresolved D. This CDR3 region has 13 residues. In germline, CDR1 is SNHLY, CDR2 FYNNEI. V lost 0 bases and J 9 bases, leaving 11 bases between the germline ends. CDR3 residues: CASSEALRLQAFF. Here the CDR3 DNA reads TGTGCCAGCAGTGAAGCGCTGAGGTTACAAGCTTTCTTT.

The J gene is TRBJ2-3, the V gene TRBV6-5, with TRBD2 matching 12 bases. J was trimmed by 4 bases and V by 5 bases; bases with no gene match: 4. This CDR3 is built from 15 residues. The germline CDR1 and CDR2 sequences are MNHEY and SVGAGI. The CDR3 loop reads CASSKGLAGPDTQYF. Here the CDR3 DNA reads TGTGCCAGCAGTAAGGGACTAGCGGGTCCAGATACGCAGTATTTT.

V is TRBV18 and J is TRBJ1-5, with D perhaps matching TRBD1 (5 bases). V was cut by 2 bases and J by 5 bases, with 7 bases left in between. This CDR3 has 13 residues. Germline V CDR1 and CDR2: KGHSH, LQKENI. The CDR3 coding sequence is TGTGCCAGCTCACCAGACAGCCATCAGCCCCAGCATTTT. It yields the protein CASSPDSHQPQHF.